The present entry profiles one T cell receptor beta chain with its context. Its target is unknown. V lost 5 bases to trimming and J lost 5 bases; unmatched junction nucleotides: 7. This CDR3 has 14 amino acids. The germline V gene encodes CDR1 DFQATT and CDR2 SNEGSKA (reference sequence). The entry originates in a study of CD8 T cells in ankylosing spondylitis. General study results and limits: Among TCR beta sequences, a motif of eight highly homologous variants appeared characteristic of ankylosing spondylitis blood.

A single record per CDR3 protein comes from TCRdb applying MiXCR to the 5' RACE reads. The data hold about 540,000 distinct CDR3 sequences, with more than 9.5% observed a single time. The TCR originated in a male donor with ankylosing spondylitis. The sequencing input was blood, either unsorted or a sorted T cell fraction (not recorded which). This rearrangement joins TRBV20-1 to TRBJ2-1, with 9 bases that match TRBD1. The CDR3, as DNA: TGCAGTGCTCCTAGGACAGGGGTTCACAATGAGCAGTTCTTC. Its translation is CSAPRTGVHNEQFF.